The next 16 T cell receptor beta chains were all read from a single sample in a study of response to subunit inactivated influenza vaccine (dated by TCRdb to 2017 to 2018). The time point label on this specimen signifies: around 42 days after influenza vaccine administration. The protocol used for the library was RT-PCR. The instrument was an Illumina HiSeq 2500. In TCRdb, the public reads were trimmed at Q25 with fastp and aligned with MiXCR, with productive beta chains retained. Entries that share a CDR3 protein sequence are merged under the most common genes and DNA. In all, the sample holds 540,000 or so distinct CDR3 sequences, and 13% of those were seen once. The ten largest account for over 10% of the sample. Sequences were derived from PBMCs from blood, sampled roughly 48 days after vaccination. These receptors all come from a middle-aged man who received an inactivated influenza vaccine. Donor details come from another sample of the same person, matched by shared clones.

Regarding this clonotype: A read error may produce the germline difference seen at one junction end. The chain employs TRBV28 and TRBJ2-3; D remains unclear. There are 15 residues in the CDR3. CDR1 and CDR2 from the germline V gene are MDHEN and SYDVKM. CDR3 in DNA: TGTGCCAGCGGTTTAACGCCGGGCGCTACAGATACGCAGTATTTT. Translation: CASGLTPGATDTQYF.

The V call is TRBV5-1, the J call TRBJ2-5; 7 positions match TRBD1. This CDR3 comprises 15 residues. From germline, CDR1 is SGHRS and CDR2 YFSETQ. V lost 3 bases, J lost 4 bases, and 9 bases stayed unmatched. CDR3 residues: CASSSTRTGGETQYF. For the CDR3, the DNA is TGCGCCAGCAGCTCCACAAGGACAGGCGGAGAGACCCAGTACTTC.

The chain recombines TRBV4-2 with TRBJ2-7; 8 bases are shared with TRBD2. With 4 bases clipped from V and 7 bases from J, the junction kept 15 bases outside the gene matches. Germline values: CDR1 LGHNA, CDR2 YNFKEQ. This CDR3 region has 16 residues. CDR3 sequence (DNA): TGTGCCAGCAGCCCCCTCGCGGTAGCGGGGCCGGGAGAGCAGTACTTC. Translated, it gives CASSPLAVAGPGEQYF.

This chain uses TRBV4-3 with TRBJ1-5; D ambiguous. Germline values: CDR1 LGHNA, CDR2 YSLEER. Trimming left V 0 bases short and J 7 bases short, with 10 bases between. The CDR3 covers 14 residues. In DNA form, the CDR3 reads TGCGCCAGCAGCCAAGATTTGGGTCCACAGCCCCAGCATTTT. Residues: CASSQDLGPQPQHF.

CDR3 loop: CASSTSQGRETQYF. The DNA of the CDR3 is TGTGCCAGTAGTACCTCACAGGGTCGGGAGACCCAGTACTTC. The V and J genes are TRBV19 and TRBJ2-5; a weak D match, TRBD1 (6 bases). V shed 4 bases and J shed 5 bases, with 14 bases lying between them. There are 14 residues in the CDR3. Germline CDR1 reads LNHDA; CDR2 reads SQIVND (reference sequence).

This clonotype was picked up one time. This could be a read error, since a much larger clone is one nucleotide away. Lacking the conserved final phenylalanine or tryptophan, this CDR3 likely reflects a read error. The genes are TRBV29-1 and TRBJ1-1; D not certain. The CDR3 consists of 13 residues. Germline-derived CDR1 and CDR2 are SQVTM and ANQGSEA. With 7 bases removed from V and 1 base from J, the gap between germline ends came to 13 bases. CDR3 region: CSAVGQTNTEAFL. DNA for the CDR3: TGCAGCGCCGTGGGCCAGACGAACACTGAAGCTTTCCTT.

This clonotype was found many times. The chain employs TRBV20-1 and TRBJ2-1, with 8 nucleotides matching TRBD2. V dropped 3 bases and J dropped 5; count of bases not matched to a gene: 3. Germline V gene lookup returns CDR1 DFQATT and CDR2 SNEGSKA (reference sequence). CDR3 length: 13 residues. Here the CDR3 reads CSASGRANNEQFF. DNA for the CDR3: TGCAGTGCTAGCGGGAGGGCCAACAATGAGCAGTTCTTC.

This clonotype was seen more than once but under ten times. The CDR3 DNA is TGCAGTGCTGCAGCCGTGGGTACAGACTACCAAGAGACCCAGTACTTC. Residues: CSAAAVGTDYQETQYF. The chain links TRBV20-1 to TRBJ2-5; D gene uncertain. The V gene's germline CDR1 is DFQATT and CDR2 SNEGSKA (reference sequence). Trimming shortened V by 5 bases and J by 0 bases, and 19 bases separated the two germline ends. The CDR3 has 16 residues.

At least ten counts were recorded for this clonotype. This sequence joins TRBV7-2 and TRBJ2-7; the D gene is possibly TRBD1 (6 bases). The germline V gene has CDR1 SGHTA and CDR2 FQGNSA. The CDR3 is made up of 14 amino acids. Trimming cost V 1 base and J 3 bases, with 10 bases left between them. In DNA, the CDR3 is TGTGCCAGCAGCTTAGAACAGGGAATCTACGAGCAGTACTTC. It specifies CASSLEQGIYEQYF.

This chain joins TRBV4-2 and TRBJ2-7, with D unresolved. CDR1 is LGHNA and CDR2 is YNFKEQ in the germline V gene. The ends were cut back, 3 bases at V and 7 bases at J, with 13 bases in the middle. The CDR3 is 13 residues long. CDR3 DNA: TGTGCCAGCAGCCAGGACCGAGATAGGGAGCAGTACTTC. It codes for CASSQDRDREQYF.

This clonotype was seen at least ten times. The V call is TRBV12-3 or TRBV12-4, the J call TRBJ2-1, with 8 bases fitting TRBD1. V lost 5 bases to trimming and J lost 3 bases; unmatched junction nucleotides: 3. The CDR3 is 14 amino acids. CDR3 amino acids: CASSPTGVYNEQFF. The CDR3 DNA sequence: TGTGCCAGCAGTCCGACAGGGGTCTACAATGAGCAGTTCTTC.

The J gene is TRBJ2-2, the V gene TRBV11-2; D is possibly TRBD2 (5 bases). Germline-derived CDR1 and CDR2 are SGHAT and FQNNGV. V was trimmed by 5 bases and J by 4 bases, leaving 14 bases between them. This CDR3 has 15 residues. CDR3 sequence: CASSQSGSATGELFF. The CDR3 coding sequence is TGTGCCAGCAGCCAGTCGGGGTCGGCCACCGGGGAGCTGTTTTTT. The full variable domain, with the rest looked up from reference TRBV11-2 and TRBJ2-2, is EAGVAQSPRYKIIEKRQSVAFWCNPISGHATLYWYQQILGQGPKLLIQFQNNGVVDDSQLPKDRFSAERLKGVDSTLKIQPAKLEDSAVYLCASSQSGSATGELFFGEGSRLTVL.

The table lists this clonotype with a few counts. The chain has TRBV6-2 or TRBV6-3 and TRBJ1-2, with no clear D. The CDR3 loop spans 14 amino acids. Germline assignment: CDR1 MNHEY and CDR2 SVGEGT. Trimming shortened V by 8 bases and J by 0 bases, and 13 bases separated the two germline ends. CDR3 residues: CASLRTDANYGYTF. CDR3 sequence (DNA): TGTGCCAGCCTAAGGACGGATGCTAACTATGGCTACACCTTC.

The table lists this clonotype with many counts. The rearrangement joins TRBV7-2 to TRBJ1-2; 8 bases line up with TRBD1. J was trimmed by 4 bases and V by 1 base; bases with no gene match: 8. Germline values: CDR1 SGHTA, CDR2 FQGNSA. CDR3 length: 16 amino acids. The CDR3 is CASSLVPGTGAYGYTF. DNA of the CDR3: TGTGCCAGCAGCTTAGTACCCGGGACAGGAGCCTATGGCTACACCTTC.

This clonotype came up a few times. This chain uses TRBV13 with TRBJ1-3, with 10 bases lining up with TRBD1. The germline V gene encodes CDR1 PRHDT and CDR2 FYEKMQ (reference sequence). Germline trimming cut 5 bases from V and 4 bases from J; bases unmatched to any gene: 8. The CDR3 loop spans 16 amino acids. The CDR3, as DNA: TGTGCCAGCAGCCCAGTCGGACAGGGGGAAGGAAACACCATATATTTT. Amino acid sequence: CASSPVGQGEGNTIYF.

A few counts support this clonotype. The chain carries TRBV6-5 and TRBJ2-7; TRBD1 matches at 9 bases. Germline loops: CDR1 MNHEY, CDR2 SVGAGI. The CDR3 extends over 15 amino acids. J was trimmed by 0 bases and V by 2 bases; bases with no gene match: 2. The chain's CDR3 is CASSYNRGPSYEQYF. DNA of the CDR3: TGTGCCAGCAGTTACAACAGGGGGCCCTCCTACGAGCAGTACTTC.